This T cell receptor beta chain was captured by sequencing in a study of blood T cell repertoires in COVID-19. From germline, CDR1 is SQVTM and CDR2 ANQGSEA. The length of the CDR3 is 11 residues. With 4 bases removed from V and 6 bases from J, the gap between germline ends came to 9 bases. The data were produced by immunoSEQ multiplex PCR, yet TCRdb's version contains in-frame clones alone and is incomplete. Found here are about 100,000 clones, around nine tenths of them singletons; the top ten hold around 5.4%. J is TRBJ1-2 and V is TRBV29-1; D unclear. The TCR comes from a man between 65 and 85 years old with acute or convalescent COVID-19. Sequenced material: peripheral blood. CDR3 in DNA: TGCAGCGTTGCGGGTGCAAATGGCTACACCTTC. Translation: CSVAGANGYTF.